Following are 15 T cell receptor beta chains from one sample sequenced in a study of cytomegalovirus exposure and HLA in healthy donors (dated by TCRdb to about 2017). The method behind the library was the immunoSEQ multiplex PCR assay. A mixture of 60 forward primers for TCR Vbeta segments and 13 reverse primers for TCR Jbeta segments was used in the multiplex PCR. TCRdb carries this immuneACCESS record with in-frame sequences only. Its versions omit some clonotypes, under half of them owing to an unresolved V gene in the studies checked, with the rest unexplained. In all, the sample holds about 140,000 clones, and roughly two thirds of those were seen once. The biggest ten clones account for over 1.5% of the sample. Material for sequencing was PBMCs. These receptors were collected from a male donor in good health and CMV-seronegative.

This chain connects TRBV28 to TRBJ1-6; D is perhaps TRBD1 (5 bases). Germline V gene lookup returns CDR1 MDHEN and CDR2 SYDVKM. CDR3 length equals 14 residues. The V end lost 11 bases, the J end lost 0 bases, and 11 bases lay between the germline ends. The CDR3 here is CASGGSSYNSPLHF. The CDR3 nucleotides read TGTGCCTCTGGGGGGAGCTCCTATAATTCACCCCTCCACTTT.

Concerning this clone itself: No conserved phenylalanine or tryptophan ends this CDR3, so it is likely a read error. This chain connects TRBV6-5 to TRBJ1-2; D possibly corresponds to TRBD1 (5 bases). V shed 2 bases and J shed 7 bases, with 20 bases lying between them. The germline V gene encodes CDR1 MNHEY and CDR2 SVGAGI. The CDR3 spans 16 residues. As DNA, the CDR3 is TGTGCCAGCAGTTACCAGGACGGGGGTTTAGGTGGTGGCTACACCTCC. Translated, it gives CASSYQDGGLGGGYTS.

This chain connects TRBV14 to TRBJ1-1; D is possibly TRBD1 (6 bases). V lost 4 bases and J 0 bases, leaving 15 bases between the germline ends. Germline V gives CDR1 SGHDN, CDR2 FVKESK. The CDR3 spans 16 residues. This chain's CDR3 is CASSPGPDRMNTEAFF. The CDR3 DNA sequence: TGTGCCAGCAGCCCAGGCCCGGACAGAATGAACACTGAAGCTTTCTTT.

The DNA of the CDR3 is TGTGCCACCAGCAGACTGGTCCCGAGCTCTGGAAACACCATATATTTT. Translating it yields CATSRLVPSSGNTIYF. The gene calls are TRBV15 and TRBJ1-3, with D hard to call. The CDR3 sequence is 16 residues long. Trimming left V 2 bases short and J 0 bases short, with 11 bases between. CDR1 and CDR2 from the germline V gene are LNHNV and YYDKDF (reference sequence).

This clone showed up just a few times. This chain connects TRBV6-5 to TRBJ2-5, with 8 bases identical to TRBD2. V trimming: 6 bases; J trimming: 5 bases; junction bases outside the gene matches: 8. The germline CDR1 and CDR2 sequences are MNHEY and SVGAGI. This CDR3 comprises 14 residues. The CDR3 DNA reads TGTGCCAGCAGCCCGGGGGGGCCAGTGGAGACCCAGTACTTC. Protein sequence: CASSPGGPVETQYF.

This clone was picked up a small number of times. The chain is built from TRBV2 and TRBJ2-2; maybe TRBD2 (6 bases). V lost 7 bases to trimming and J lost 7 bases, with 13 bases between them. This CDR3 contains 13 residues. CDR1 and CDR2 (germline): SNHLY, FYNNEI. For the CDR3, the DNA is TGTGCCAGCACGAGGAGGGTTGGCGGGGAGCTGTTTTTT. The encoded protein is CASTRRVGGELFF.

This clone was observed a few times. This CDR3 reads CASSYTGGSTDTQYF. The CDR3 coding sequence is TGTGCCAGCAGTTACACAGGGGGCAGCACAGATACGCAGTATTTT. The chain uses TRBV6-5 and TRBJ2-3, with 9 bases fitting TRBD1. The J segment lost 0 bases and the V segment lost 2 bases, leaving 0 bases of the junction unmatched. CDR1 and CDR2 (germline): MNHEY, SVGAGI. This CDR3 comprises 15 residues.

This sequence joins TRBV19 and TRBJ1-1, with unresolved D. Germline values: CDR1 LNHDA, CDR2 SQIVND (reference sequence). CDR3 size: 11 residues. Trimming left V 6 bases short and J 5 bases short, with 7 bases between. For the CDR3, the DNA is TGTGCCAGTAGCAGAAAGACTGAAGCTTTCTTT. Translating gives CASSRKTEAFF.

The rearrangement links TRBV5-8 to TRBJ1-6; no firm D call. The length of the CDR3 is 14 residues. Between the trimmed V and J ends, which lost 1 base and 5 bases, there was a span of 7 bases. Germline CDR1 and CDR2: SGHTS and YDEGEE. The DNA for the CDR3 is TGTGCCAGCAGCTTGAGGAGGAATAATTCACCCCTCCACTTT. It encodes CASSLRRNNSPLHF.

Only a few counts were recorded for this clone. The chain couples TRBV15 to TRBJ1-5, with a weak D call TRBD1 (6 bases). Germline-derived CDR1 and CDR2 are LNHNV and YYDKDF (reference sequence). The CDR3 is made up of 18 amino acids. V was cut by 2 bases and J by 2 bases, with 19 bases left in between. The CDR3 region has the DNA TGTGCCACCAGCAGATCATCTAATACAGGGAGTGGCAATCAGCCCCAGCATTTT. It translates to CATSRSSNTGSGNQPQHF.

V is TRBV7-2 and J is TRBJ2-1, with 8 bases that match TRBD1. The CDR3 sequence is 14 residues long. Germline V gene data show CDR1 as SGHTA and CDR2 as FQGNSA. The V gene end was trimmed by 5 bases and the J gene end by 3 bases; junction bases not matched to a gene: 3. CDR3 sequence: CASSLDRDYNEQFF. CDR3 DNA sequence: TGTGCCAGCAGCCTGGACAGGGACTACAATGAGCAGTTCTTC.

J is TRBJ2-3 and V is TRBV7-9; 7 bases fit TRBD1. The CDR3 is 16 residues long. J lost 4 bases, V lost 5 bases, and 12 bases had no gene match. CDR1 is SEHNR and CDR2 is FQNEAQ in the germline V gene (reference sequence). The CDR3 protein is CASSPQGEGGADTQYF. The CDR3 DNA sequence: TGTGCCAGCAGCCCCCAAGGGGAAGGGGGCGCAGATACGCAGTATTTT.

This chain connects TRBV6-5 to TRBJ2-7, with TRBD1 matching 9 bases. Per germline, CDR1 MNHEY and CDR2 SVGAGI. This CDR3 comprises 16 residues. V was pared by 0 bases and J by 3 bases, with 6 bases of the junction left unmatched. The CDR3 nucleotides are TGTGCCAGCAGTTACTCGACACAGGGGGCCTTCTACGAGCAGTACTTC. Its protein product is CASSYSTQGAFYEQYF.

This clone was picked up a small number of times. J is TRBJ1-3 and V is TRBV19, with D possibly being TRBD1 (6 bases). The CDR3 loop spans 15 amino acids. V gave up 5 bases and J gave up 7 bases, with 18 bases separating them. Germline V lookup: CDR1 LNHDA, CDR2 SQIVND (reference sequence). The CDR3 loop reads CASSSNRVRQNTIYF. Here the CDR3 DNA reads TGTGCCAGTAGTTCAAACAGGGTCCGGCAGAACACCATATATTTT.

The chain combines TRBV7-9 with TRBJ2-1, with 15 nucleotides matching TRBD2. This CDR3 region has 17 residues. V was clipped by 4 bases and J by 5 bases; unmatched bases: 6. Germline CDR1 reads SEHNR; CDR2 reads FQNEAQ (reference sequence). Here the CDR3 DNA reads TGTGCCAGCAGCTCGGGACTAGCGGGGGGATATGACAATGAGCAGTTCTTC. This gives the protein CASSSGLAGGYDNEQFF.